The 6 T cell receptor beta chains reported below all come from one sample, sequenced in a study of beta chain features in type 1 diabetes. The investigators reverse transcribed all of the isolated RNA, so they sequenced expressed TCRB transcripts. The data were produced by immunoSEQ multiplex PCR, yet TCRdb's version contains in-frame clones alone and is incomplete. The repertoire consists of under 900,000 clones, with about 17% occurring once and the leading ten covering around 0.02%. Sample: naive CD4+ T cells from blood. The receptors shown here come from a woman under 30 in good health.

This clone has just a few counts. V usage is TRBV7-2 and J usage is TRBJ2-1; 10 bases are a match to TRBD2. With V trimmed by 5 bases and J by 6 bases, 13 bases remained unmatched. Germline V gene lookup returns CDR1 SGHTA and CDR2 FQGNSA. The CDR3 extends over 17 amino acids. In nucleotides, the CDR3 is TGTGCCAGCAGCCGGGGAAGCGGGAGGGCCCTCGGCAATGAGCAGTTCTTC. Translated, it gives CASSRGSGRALGNEQFF.

A few counts support this clone. Mismatch with germline at one junction end may stem from a read error. This sequence joins TRBV5-4 and TRBJ2-1; D possibly corresponds to TRBD2 (6 bases). In germline, CDR1 is SGHNT, CDR2 YYREEE (reference sequence). The CDR3 spans 14 residues. The CDR3 loop is CASSQELAHNEQFF. The CDR3 DNA follows: TGCGCCAGCAGCCAAGAGCTAGCGCACAATGAGCAGTTCTTC.

The chain links TRBV28 to TRBJ1-1, with D unclear. V lost 11 bases to trimming and J lost 5 bases, with 18 bases between them. CDR1 is MDHEN and CDR2 is SYDVKM in the germline V gene. This CDR3 region has 13 residues. CDR3 amino acids: CACSGSSRTEAFF. The CDR3 DNA sequence: TGTGCCTGTTCCGGGTCGTCTAGGACTGAAGCTTTCTTT.

This clone was detected only a few times. The chain combines TRBV19 with TRBJ1-5, with D uncertain. V was clipped by 1 base and J by 5 bases, with 12 bases between them. The CDR3 sequence is 15 residues long. Per the germline V gene, CDR1 is LNHDA and CDR2 is SQIVND (reference sequence). The CDR3 DNA follows: TGTGCCAGTAGTATAGCTACGGGGTTCTATCAGCCCCAGCATTTT. This gives the protein CASSIATGFYQPQHF.

V is TRBV11-2 and J is TRBJ2-3; no clear D. V was trimmed by 5 bases and J by 3 bases, leaving 12 bases between them. Germline V lookup: CDR1 SGHAT, CDR2 FQNNGV. The CDR3 runs to 14 residues. CDR3 coding DNA: TGTGCCAGCAGCGATCGTGGTAGAACAGATACGCAGTATTTT. Its translation: CASSDRGRTDTQYF.

The genes are TRBV2 and TRBJ1-5; D gene uncertain. With 0 bases removed from V and 5 bases from J, the gap between germline ends came to 5 bases. Germline V gives CDR1 SNHLY, CDR2 FYNNEI. CDR3 length: 13 residues. CDR3: CASSEAGDQPQHF. For the CDR3, the DNA is TGTGCCAGCAGTGAAGCTGGGGATCAGCCCCAGCATTTT.